These 18 T cell receptor beta chains originate from one sample sequenced in a study of graft-versus-host responses after intestinal transplantation. Clones were sequenced by immunoSEQ multiplex PCR, and TCRdb holds only the in-frame ones, with some missing. The sample lists more than 20,000 clones, over 80% occurring once. Source: PBMCs, taken approximately 29 days after intestinal transplant. Source of these receptors: a human patient who received an intestinal transplant, so some T cells may come from the graft donor.

The chain uses TRBV7-3 and TRBJ1-1; D not resolved. Per germline, CDR1 SGHTA and CDR2 FQGTGA. V was cut by 0 bases and J by 1 base, with 9 bases left in between. CDR3 length: 15 residues. The CDR3 here is CASSLTGPANTEAFF. CDR3 nucleotides: TGTGCCAGCAGCTTAACAGGGCCAGCGAACACTGAAGCTTTCTTT.

The V call is TRBV9, the J call TRBJ2-1; D is uncertain. Germline V gene data show CDR1 as SGDLS and CDR2 as YYNGEE. V lost 0 bases and J 0 bases, leaving 10 bases between the germline ends. The CDR3 spans 16 residues. The CDR3, as DNA: TGTGCCAGCAGCGTAGGGAGTCGGAACTCCTACAATGAGCAGTTCTTC. It is translated as CASSVGSRNSYNEQFF.

The chain recombines TRBV7-2 with TRBJ1-1; D gene uncertain. The germline V gene encodes CDR1 SGHTA and CDR2 FQGNSA. CDR3 length: 13 amino acids. V was shortened by 4 bases and J by 10 bases, with 16 bases between the two germline ends. This CDR3 reads CASSSTARGGAFF. CDR3 DNA: TGTGCCAGCAGCTCCACGGCACGGGGAGGAGCTTTCTTT.

The CDR3 region is CASSFLAGDGYNEQFF. DNA for the CDR3: TGTGCCAGCAGCTTTCTAGCGGGAGACGGGTACAATGAGCAGTTCTTC. The chain has TRBV5-5 and TRBJ2-1; TRBD2 matches 10 bases. V shed 2 bases, J shed 4 bases, and the junction held 6 bases outside the gene matches. The CDR3 has 16 amino acids. CDR1 is SGHKS, CDR2 YYEKEE, per germline (reference sequence). Combining the CDR3 with reference TRBV5-5 and TRBJ2-1 gives the whole variable domain DAGVTQSPTHLIKTRGQQVTLRCSPISGHKSVSWYQQVLGQGPQFIFQYYEKEERGRGNFPDRFSARQFPNYSSELNVNALLLGDSALYLCASSFLAGDGYNEQFFGPGTRLTVL.

Here the CDR3 reads CASGPGLSYEQYF. As DNA, the CDR3 is TGTGCCAGTGGACCGGGACTCTCCTACGAGCAGTACTTC. The genes are TRBV19 and TRBJ2-5; tentatively, D is TRBD2 (6 bases). Gene TRBJ2-7 matches the end of the DNA better, so the J call may be wrong. The CDR3 loop spans 13 amino acids. Germline-derived CDR1 and CDR2 are LNHDA and SQIVND (reference sequence).

The chain has TRBV7-3 and TRBJ2-3; D may be TRBD1 (5 bases). V lost 5 bases and J 5 bases, leaving 17 bases between the germline ends. The CDR3 length is 15 residues. Germline V gene data show CDR1 as SGHTA and CDR2 as FQGTGA. In DNA form, the CDR3 reads TGTGCCAGCAGCCCCACAGGAAGTGTATTAGATACGCAGTATTTT. This encodes CASSPTGSVLDTQYF.

The genes are TRBV4-2 and TRBJ1-4, with 7 bases identical to TRBD1. The CDR3 extends over 17 amino acids. With V trimmed by 3 bases and J by 0 bases, 7 bases remained unmatched. Germline V gene sequence: CDR1 LGHNA, CDR2 YNFKEQ. In nucleotides, the CDR3 is TGTGCCAGCAGCCAGGGAGGGGGCCCTGCAACTAATGAAAAACTGTTTTTT. It translates to CASSQGGGPATNEKLFF.

This chain uses TRBV4-1 with TRBJ2-2; D is perhaps TRBD2 (5 bases). The CDR3 sequence is 17 residues long. The germline CDR1 and CDR2 sequences are MGHRA and YSYEKL. The V gene lost 4 bases and the J gene lost 7 bases, with 22 bases spanning the gap. CDR3 DNA: TGCGCCAGCAGCCGGATGGCCGCCGGGGAGATGGGCGGGGAGCTGTTTTTT. Its protein product is CASSRMAAGEMGGELFF.

The chain carries TRBV18 and TRBJ1-2; TRBD1 matches at 8 bases. V lost 3 bases to trimming and J lost 5 bases; unmatched junction nucleotides: 5. CDR3 length: 14 residues. Germline V lookup: CDR1 KGHSH, CDR2 LQKENI. The CDR3 coding sequence is TGTGCCAGCTCACCGACAGGGGTAAAATATGGCTACACCTTC. Translated, it gives CASSPTGVKYGYTF.

The chain links TRBV10-3 to TRBJ2-7, with 13 bases fitting TRBD2. Germline V gene data show CDR1 as ENHRY and CDR2 as SYGVKD. CDR3 length equals 18 residues. Losses at the gene ends were 7 bases for V and 6 bases for J; bases not matched to a gene: 18. The CDR3 region has the DNA TGTGCCATCAAAGTTGGGACTAGCGGGATCGTAGGCCCCCTCGAGCAGTACTTC. This translates into CAIKVGTSGIVGPLEQYF.

This chain uses TRBV7-8 with TRBJ1-5, with a weak D call TRBD1 (6 bases). From germline, CDR1 is SGHVS and CDR2 FQNEAQ. V was cut by 5 bases and J by 2 bases, with 16 bases left in between. The CDR3 covers 16 residues. The DNA for the CDR3 is TGTGCCAGCAGCGCCCCGCTGGGGGCGGGCAATCAGCCCCAGCATTTT. Translating gives CASSAPLGAGNQPQHF.

The chain joins TRBV5-4 to TRBJ2-7; D not certain. V dropped 5 bases and J dropped 5 bases, with 20 bases sitting between them. This CDR3 comprises 15 residues. Per germline, CDR1 SGHNT and CDR2 YYREEE (reference sequence). CDR3 in DNA: TGTGCCAGCAGACAAGATCCGCACGTTCCTAACGAGCAGTACTTC. Its protein product is CASRQDPHVPNEQYF.

In this sample, this clone turned up a few times. The chain has TRBV2 and TRBJ2-2; TRBD2 agrees at 7 bases. The CDR3 is 15 residues long. Looked up from germline, CDR1 is SNHLY and CDR2 is FYNNEI. The junction had 5 bases not matched to a gene; V was cut back by 3 bases and J by 4 bases. The CDR3 loop is CASSDREGSTGELFF. In DNA form, the CDR3 reads TGTGCCAGCAGTGACAGGGAGGGTAGCACCGGGGAGCTGTTTTTT.

V usage is TRBV5-7 and J usage is TRBJ2-7, with a possible D match to TRBD2 (7 bases). TRBV5-7 is given ORF status, its function remaining uncertain. The CDR3 is 17 amino acids. V was cut by 1 base and J by 4 bases, with 21 bases left in between. The CDR3 sequence is CASSLSFGGRGLYEQYF. In DNA form, the CDR3 reads TGTGCCAGCAGCTTGTCCTTCGGGGGGCGGGGACTTTACGAGCAGTACTTC.

This clone was observed a handful of times. The chain couples TRBV6-1 to TRBJ2-1; D perhaps matches TRBD2 (5 bases). The CDR3 loop spans 14 amino acids. Deletions cut 2 bases from V and 7 bases from J, with 12 bases between. CDR1 and CDR2 from the germline V gene are MNHNS and SASEGT. In nucleotides, the CDR3 is TGTGCCAGCAGTGAAAGGACTCGAGGTAATGAGCAGTTCTTC. This sequence encodes CASSERTRGNEQFF.

V gene TRBV29-1 combines with J gene TRBJ2-5, with D perhaps matching TRBD2 (6 bases). The DNA end favors TRBJ2-7, so the J call may be wrong. The germline V gene has CDR1 SQVTM and CDR2 ANQGSEA. CDR3 length equals 15 residues. The CDR3 DNA follows: TGCAGCGTCGTAACTTCGCGGGGCCCCCGTTACGAGCAGTACTTC. It codes for CSVVTSRGPRYEQYF.

Notes on this clone: One end of the junction is discordant with germline, which a read error may explain. The chain employs TRBV7-7 and TRBJ2-2; a possible D gene is TRBD1 (6 bases). The germline V gene encodes CDR1 SSHAT and CDR2 FNYEAQ (reference sequence). The CDR3 spans 14 residues. The CDR3 nucleotides are TGTGCCAGCAGCGAAGGGATGGGACACCGGGGAGCTGTTTTT. This codes for CASSEGMGHRGAVF.

This chain uses TRBV5-1 with TRBJ2-5; D unresolved. Germline values: CDR1 SGHRS, CDR2 YFSETQ. This CDR3 spans 14 amino acids. With 4 bases removed from V and 4 bases from J, the gap between germline ends came to 14 bases. The CDR3 DNA sequence: TGCGCCAGCAGCGCGGACGGCGGCCTAGAGACCCAGTACTTC. The encoded protein is CASSADGGLETQYF. Using reference TRBV5-1 and TRBJ2-5 for the parts outside the CDR3, the full variable domain is KAGVTQTPRYLIKTRGQQVTLSCSPISGHRSVSWYQQTPGQGLQFLFEYFSETQRNKGNFPGRFSGRQFSNSRSEMNVSTLELGDSALYLCASSADGGLETQYFGPGTRLLVL.